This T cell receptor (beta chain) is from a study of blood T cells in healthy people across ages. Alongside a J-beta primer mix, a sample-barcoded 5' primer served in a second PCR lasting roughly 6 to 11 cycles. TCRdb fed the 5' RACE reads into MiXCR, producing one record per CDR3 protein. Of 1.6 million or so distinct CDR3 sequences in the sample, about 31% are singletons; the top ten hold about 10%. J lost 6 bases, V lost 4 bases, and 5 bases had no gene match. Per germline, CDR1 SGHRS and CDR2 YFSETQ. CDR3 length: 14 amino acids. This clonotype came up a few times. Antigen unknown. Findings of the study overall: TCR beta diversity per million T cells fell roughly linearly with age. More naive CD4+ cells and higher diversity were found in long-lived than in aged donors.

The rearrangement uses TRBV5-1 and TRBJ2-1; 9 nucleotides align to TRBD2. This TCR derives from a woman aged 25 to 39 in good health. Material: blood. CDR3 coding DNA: TGCGCCAGCAGCCGGACTAGCGACCGCAATGAGCAGTTCTTC. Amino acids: CASSRTSDRNEQFF.